What follows are 24 T cell receptor beta chains derived from one specimen sequenced in a study of T cells after yellow fever vaccination. Via MiXCR, TCRdb re-called the 5' RACE reads, giving one row per CDR3 protein. Of about 500,000 distinct CDR3 sequences detected, roughly 17% appear once; the ten largest clones hold roughly a sixth. This material consisted of PBMCs, taken 5 days after the first yellow fever vaccination. The receptor source for this set is a man between 18 and 35 years old who received the YFV17D yellow fever vaccine.

This clonotype appeared a few times. The rearrangement uses TRBV12-3 or TRBV12-4 and TRBJ2-1; 8 bases agree with TRBD1. The J segment lost 7 bases and the V segment lost 6 bases, leaving 2 bases of the junction unmatched. This CDR3 is 12 amino acids long. CDR3 loop: CASRTGENEQFF. CDR3 bases: TGTGCCAGCAGGACAGGGGAGAATGAGCAGTTCTTC.

This clonotype was seen a few times. V and J are TRBV7-8 and TRBJ2-2; TRBD1 might be the D (5 bases). V was pared by 0 bases and J by 0 bases, with 11 bases between. From germline, CDR1 is SGHVS and CDR2 FQNEAQ. CDR3 length: 17 amino acids. CDR3 nucleotide sequence: TGTGCCAGCAGCTTAGCGCGTAGGGGCTCGAACACCGGGGAGCTGTTTTTT. It yields the protein CASSLARRGSNTGELFF.

The V call is TRBV19, the J call TRBJ1-4, with D perhaps TRBD1 (5 bases). The length of the CDR3 is 14 residues. The germline gives CDR1 LNHDA, CDR2 SQIVND (reference sequence). Trimming removed 1 base from V and 8 bases from J, with 11 bases in between. The CDR3 sequence: CASSIGGTSEKLFF. In nucleotides, the CDR3 is TGTGCCAGTAGTATAGGCGGGACGTCCGAAAAACTGTTTTTT.

There are a few counts of this clonotype. The CDR3 sequence is CASSLAGEVLNTEAFF. The DNA of the CDR3 is TGTGCCAGCAGCTTGGCCGGGGAGGTATTGAACACTGAAGCTTTCTTT. The chain couples TRBV5-6 to TRBJ1-1; D gene unclear. V was trimmed by 0 bases and J by 0 bases, leaving 12 bases between them. The CDR3 is made up of 16 amino acids. From germline, CDR1 is SGHDT and CDR2 YYEEEE.

This sequence joins TRBV3-1 and TRBJ2-2; perhaps TRBD2 as D (5 bases). The CDR3 consists of 17 residues. Germline CDR1 is LGHDT and CDR2 is YNNKEL (reference sequence). V lost 7 bases and J lost 0, with 18 bases in between. The CDR3 region is CASTAFSWTPNTGELFF. For the CDR3, the DNA is TGTGCCAGCACCGCCTTCTCGTGGACTCCGAACACCGGGGAGCTGTTTTTT.

This clonotype has at least ten counts. The rearrangement uses TRBV10-2 and TRBJ2-1; perhaps TRBD2 as D (5 bases). Germline lookup yields CDR1 WSHSY and CDR2 SAAADI. Deletions cut 5 bases from V and 10 bases from J, with 6 bases between. This CDR3 has 10 amino acids. In DNA, the CDR3 is TGCGCCAGCAGTCGGAGGGAGCAGTTCTTC. Translation: CASSRREQFF.

This clonotype was picked up many times. V and J are TRBV9 and TRBJ2-4; 7 nucleotides line up with TRBD1. V lost 0 bases, J lost 6 bases, and 6 bases stayed unmatched. This CDR3 comprises 15 residues. CDR1 SGDLS and CDR2 YYNGEE come from the germline V gene. The CDR3 nucleotides are TGTGCCAGCAGCGTAGGACAGGGAATGGGAAACATTCAGTACTTC. Its translation: CASSVGQGMGNIQYF. The variable domain in full, completed from reference TRBV9 and TRBJ2-4, reads DSGVTQTPKHLITATGQRVTLRCSPRSGDLSVYWYQQSLDQGLQFLIQYYNGEERAKGNILERFSAQQFPDLHSELNLSSLELGDSALYFCASSVGQGMGNIQYFGAGTRLSVL.

This clonotype was recorded many times. The chain couples TRBV7-7 to TRBJ2-5; D is possibly TRBD1 or TRBD2 (5 bases each). The germline V gene has CDR1 SSHAT and CDR2 FNYEAQ (reference sequence). V was trimmed by 5 bases and J by 2 bases, leaving 9 bases between them. The CDR3 length is 13 residues. The DNA for the CDR3 is TGTGCCAGCAGCAGGGACGGACAAGAGACCCAGTACTTC. Protein product: CASSRDGQETQYF.

There are a few counts of this clonotype. The chain carries TRBV6-5 and TRBJ2-5; 9 bases align to TRBD2. The CDR3 is 17 amino acids. Germline V gene lookup returns CDR1 MNHEY and CDR2 SVGAGI. With V trimmed by 0 bases and J by 5 bases, 10 bases remained unmatched. The CDR3 DNA is TGTGCCAGCAGTTACTCGGGGAGCGGGGGGCCGGGTGAGACCCAGTACTTC. It encodes CASSYSGSGGPGETQYF.

This clonotype has more than one count but fewer than ten. This chain joins TRBV5-1 and TRBJ2-1, with 7 bases fitting TRBD1. V dropped 3 bases and J dropped 8; count of bases not matched to a gene: 5. The length of the CDR3 is 13 residues. Per germline, CDR1 SGHRS and CDR2 YFSETQ. The CDR3 reads CASSYGTADEQFF. The CDR3 DNA reads as TGCGCCAGCAGCTACGGGACAGCCGATGAGCAGTTCTTC.

This clonotype has only one observation. A junction boundary mismatches the germline segment, possibly from a read error. For the CDR3, the DNA is TGTGTCAGCAGCCCTGACAGTTATGGCTACACCTTC. Translating it yields CVSSPDSYGYTF. This rearrangement joins TRBV5-4 to TRBJ1-2; tentatively, D is TRBD1 (5 bases). This CDR3 contains 12 residues. Per the germline V gene, CDR1 is SGHNT and CDR2 is YYREEE (reference sequence).

The table lists this clonotype with a few counts. The chain carries TRBV27 and TRBJ1-2; 8 bases are a match to TRBD1. This CDR3 contains 15 residues. Germline assignment: CDR1 MNHEY and CDR2 SMNVEV (reference sequence). V shed 2 bases and J 3 bases; nucleotides not matched to a gene: 5. This CDR3 reads CASSLGQGSYYGYTF. The CDR3 nucleotides read TGTGCCAGCAGTTTAGGACAGGGCAGCTACTATGGCTACACCTTC.

This clonotype was found a few times. The chain couples TRBV7-2 to TRBJ2-7; D call uncertain. The CDR3 length is 14 residues. Looked up from germline, CDR1 is SGHTA and CDR2 is FQGNSA. Trimming shortened V by 7 bases and J by 5 bases, and 18 bases separated the two germline ends. The CDR3 sequence is CASTQNGNLHEQYF. The DNA for the CDR3 is TGTGCCAGCACCCAAAACGGAAACCTCCACGAGCAGTACTTC.

In its sample, this clonotype was seen a few times. The chain links TRBV10-3 to TRBJ2-1; D perhaps matches TRBD2 (6 bases). The CDR3 loop spans 15 amino acids. V dropped 4 bases and J dropped 2 bases, with 12 bases sitting between them. The germline gives CDR1 ENHRY, CDR2 SYGVKD. CDR3 sequence: CAISGGGIAYNEQFF. The CDR3 DNA follows: TGTGCCATCAGTGGGGGCGGGATCGCCTACAATGAGCAGTTCTTC.

The chain employs TRBV29-1 and TRBJ2-7, with D maybe TRBD2 (6 bases). The CDR3 sequence is 12 residues long. CDR1 and CDR2 (germline): SQVTM, ANQGSEA. The CDR3, as DNA: TGCAGTGGTGGGACTTCGGCGAGCGAGCAGTACTTC. Translation gives CSGGTSASEQYF.

This chain uses TRBV14 with TRBJ2-1; D gene uncertain. The CDR3 extends over 13 amino acids. Germline-derived CDR1 and CDR2 are SGHDN and FVKESK. V was trimmed by 0 bases and J by 13 bases, leaving 13 bases between them. As DNA, the CDR3 is TGTGCCAGCAGCCAAGATAATCGGTTTGATCAGTTCTTC. Encoded protein: CASSQDNRFDQFF.

A few counts support this clonotype. This chain uses TRBV6-1 with TRBJ2-7; D is possibly TRBD2 (7 bases). CDR1 is MNHNS, CDR2 SASEGT, per germline. V was pared by 5 bases and J by 4 bases, with 24 bases between. CDR3 length: 17 amino acids. The CDR3 nucleotides are TGTGCCAGCAGTCCTGGGGGCTTCTGGGCGGGGGAATACGAGCAGTACGTC. This gives the protein CASSPGGFWAGEYEQYV.

This rearrangement joins TRBV6-2 or TRBV6-3 to TRBJ2-6; D unresolved. Between the trimmed V and J ends, which lost 1 base and 1 base, there was a span of 8 bases. From germline, CDR1 is MNHEY and CDR2 SVGEGT. The CDR3 has 16 residues. In DNA form, the CDR3 reads TGTGCCAGCAGTTACTTGGGTTGGTCTGGGGCCAACGTCCTGACTTTC. This encodes CASSYLGWSGANVLTF.

This clonotype has only a few counts. V gene TRBV7-2 combines with J gene TRBJ1-1; D not resolved. This CDR3 is built from 14 residues. The V gene lost 5 bases and the J gene lost 4 bases, with 14 bases spanning the gap. Per germline, CDR1 SGHTA and CDR2 FQGNSA. Written as DNA, the CDR3 is TGTGCCAGCAGCCGGGCCCCCGGCATCACTGAAGCTTTCTTT. It codes for CASSRAPGITEAFF.

This clonotype was picked up a small number of times. The V gene is TRBV4-2, the J gene TRBJ2-1, with unresolved D. Germline V gene lookup returns CDR1 LGHNA and CDR2 YNFKEQ. The CDR3 spans 12 residues. The V end was cut by 1 base, the J end by 8 bases, with 6 bases between. CDR3 bases: TGTGCCAGCAGCCAAGTAGAGGATGAGCAGTTCTTC. Translation: CASSQVEDEQFF.

In this sample, this clonotype turned up many times. The V and J genes are TRBV5-1 and TRBJ2-1; D is unresolved. With 0 bases removed from V and 10 bases from J, the gap between germline ends came to 8 bases. This CDR3 has 12 residues. From germline, CDR1 is SGHRS and CDR2 YFSETQ. The chain's CDR3 is CASSLGNREQFF. The CDR3, as DNA: TGCGCCAGCAGCTTGGGGAATAGGGAGCAGTTCTTC.

This clonotype was counted between two and nine times. Here the CDR3 reads CASSPTSGSTYEQYV. CDR3 DNA: TGTGCCAGCAGCCCGACTAGCGGGTCGACCTACGAGCAGTACGTC. The chain is built from TRBV6-5 and TRBJ2-7; 10 nucleotides agree with TRBD2. V shed 6 bases and J 2 bases; nucleotides not matched to a gene: 7. The CDR3 is made up of 15 amino acids. Germline CDR1 reads MNHEY; CDR2 reads SVGAGI.

The chain recombines TRBV24-1 with TRBJ2-5; weak D call: TRBD2 (5 bases). CDR3 length equals 15 residues. The germline gives CDR1 KGHDR, CDR2 SFDVKD. The V and J ends lost 4 bases and 2 bases respectively, with 13 bases between them. CDR3 sequence reads: CATSDRRTGQETQYF. CDR3 bases: TGTGCCACCAGTGACCGTAGGACTGGACAAGAGACCCAGTACTTC.

This clonotype was picked up a small number of times. The genes are TRBV10-2 and TRBJ2-7; D unclear. The CDR3 is 13 amino acids. Deletions cut 4 bases from V and 2 bases from J, with 9 bases between. The germline gives CDR1 WSHSY, CDR2 SAAADI. The DNA of the CDR3 is TGCGCCAGCAGTGCGGGTCAAGCCTACGAGCAGTACTTC. This codes for CASSAGQAYEQYF.